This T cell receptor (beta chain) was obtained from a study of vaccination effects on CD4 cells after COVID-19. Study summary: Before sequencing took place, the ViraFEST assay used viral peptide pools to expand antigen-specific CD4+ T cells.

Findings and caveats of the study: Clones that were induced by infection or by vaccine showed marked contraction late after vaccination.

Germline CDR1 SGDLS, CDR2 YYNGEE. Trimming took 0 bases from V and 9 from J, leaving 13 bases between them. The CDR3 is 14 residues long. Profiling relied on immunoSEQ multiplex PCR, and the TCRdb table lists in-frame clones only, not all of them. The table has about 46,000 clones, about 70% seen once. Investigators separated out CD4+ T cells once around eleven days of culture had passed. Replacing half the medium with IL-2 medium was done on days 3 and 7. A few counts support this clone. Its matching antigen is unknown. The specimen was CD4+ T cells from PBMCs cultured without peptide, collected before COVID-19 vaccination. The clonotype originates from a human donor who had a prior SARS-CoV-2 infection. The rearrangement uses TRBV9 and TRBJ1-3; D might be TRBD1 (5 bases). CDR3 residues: CASSVEFGTSTIYF. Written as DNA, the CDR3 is TGTGCCAGCAGCGTAGAATTTGGGACCAGCACCATATATTTT.